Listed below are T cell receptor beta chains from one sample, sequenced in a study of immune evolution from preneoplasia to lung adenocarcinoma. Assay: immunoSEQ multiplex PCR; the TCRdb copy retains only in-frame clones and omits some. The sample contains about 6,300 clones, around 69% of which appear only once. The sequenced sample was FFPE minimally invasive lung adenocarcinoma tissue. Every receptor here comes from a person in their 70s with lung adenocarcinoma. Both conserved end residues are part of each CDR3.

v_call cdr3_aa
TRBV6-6 CASSQFTGISNQPQHF
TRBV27 CASSFLGIAFF
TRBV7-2 CASSPGGGREETQYF
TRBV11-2 CASSARPPGTGVGWYEQYF
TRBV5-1 CASSFGGANYNEQFF
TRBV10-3 CAAGQEQYF
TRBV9 CASSFAPADTQYF
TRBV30 CAWRRTGGTDYGYTF
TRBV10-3 CASGQGGAFNEQFF
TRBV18 CASLTSNGADTQYF
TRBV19 CASNLDWTGYLKEQYF
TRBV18 CASSPAYNEQFF
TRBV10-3 CAISAKGAGGYTF
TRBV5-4 CASSLGRQPQETQYF
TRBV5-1 CASRRTGNEQFF
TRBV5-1 CASSPGGGSNQPQHF
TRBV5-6 CASSLIGQTYGYTF